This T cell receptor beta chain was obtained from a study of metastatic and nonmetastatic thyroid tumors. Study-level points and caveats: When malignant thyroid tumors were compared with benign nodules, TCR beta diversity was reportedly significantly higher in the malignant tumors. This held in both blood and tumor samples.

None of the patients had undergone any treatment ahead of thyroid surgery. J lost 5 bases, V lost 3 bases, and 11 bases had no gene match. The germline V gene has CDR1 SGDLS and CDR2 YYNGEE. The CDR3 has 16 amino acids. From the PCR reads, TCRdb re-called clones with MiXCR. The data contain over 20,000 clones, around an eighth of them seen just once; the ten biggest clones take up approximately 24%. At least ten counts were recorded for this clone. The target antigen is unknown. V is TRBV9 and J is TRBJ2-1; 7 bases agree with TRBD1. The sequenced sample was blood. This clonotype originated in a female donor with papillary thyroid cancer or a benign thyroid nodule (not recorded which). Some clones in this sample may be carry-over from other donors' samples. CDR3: CASSGRNWDSNNEQFF. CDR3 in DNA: TGTGCCAGCAGCGGCCGTAACTGGGACAGTAACAATGAGCAGTTCTTC.